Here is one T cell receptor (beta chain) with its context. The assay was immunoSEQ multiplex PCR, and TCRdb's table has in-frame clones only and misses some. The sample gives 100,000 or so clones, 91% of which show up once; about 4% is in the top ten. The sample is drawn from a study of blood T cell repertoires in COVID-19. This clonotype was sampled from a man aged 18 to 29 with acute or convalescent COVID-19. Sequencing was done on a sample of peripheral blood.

CDR3 protein: CASRRAGQNQPQHF. The CDR3 coding sequence is TGTGCCAGCAGGCGCGCTGGACAGAATCAGCCCCAGCATTTT. The rearrangement joins TRBV6-5 to TRBJ1-5; tentatively, D is TRBD1 (6 bases). In germline, CDR1 is MNHEY, CDR2 SVGAGI. The germline V and J ends were trimmed by 6 bases and 4 bases, with 13 bases remaining between them. There are 14 residues in the CDR3.